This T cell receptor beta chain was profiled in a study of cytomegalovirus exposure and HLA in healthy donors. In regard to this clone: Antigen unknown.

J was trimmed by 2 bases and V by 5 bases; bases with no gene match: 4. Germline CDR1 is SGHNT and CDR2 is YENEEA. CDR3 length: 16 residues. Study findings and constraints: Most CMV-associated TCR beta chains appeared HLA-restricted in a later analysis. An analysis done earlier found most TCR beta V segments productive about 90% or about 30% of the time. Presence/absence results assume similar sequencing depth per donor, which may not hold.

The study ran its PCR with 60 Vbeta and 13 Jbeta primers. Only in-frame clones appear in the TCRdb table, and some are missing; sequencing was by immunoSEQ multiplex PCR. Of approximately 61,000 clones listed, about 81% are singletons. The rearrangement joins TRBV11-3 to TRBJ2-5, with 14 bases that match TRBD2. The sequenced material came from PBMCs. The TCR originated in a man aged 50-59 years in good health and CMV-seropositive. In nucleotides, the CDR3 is TGTGCCAGCAGCGATGGGACTAGCGGGAGACAAGAGACCCAGTACTTC. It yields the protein CASSDGTSGRQETQYF. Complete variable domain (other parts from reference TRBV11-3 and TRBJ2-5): EAGVVQSPRYKIIEKKQPVAFWCNPISGHNTLYWYLQNLGQGPELLIRYENEEAVDDSQLPKDRFSAERLKGVDSTLKIQPAELGDSAVYLCASSDGTSGRQETQYFGPGTRLLVL.